The source of this T cell receptor (beta chain) is a study of blood T cells in healthy people across ages (dated by TCRdb to about 2015). As for the study more broadly: In model experiments, roughly one uniquely barcoded TCR beta cDNA molecule per two T cells was captured by template switching. The study measured age-related changes in TCR beta repertoire diversity using deep sequencing normalized with unique cDNA molecular identifiers. To avoid experimental bias, donors of different ages were spread randomly across the sequencing lanes. Donors were grouped into four age groups: young (average 16 years), middle-aged (under 40), aged (around 60) and long-lived (around 82). Using the same blood draw, the study looked at two additional independent replicas of 1 million unique cDNA reads for two donors, one aged 18 to 29 and the other aged 80 or older.

Per the germline V gene (reference sequence), DFQATT is the CDR1 and SNEGSKA is the CDR2. CDR3 length: 13 amino acids, cysteine to phenylalanine. Only the CDR3 DNA is retained, 39 bases long and in frame from the first base. Germline trimming: 6 bases from V, 2 bases from J; junction bases outside gene matches: 2. The library came from 5' RACE. TCRdb lists the instrument as Illumina HiSeq 2500. A second PCR of roughly 6 to 12 cycles was performed with a sample-barcoded 5' primer and a J-beta primer mix. A template-switch 5' adaptor carrying 12 random nucleotides introduced a unique molecular identifier onto each TCR beta cDNA molecule. Each sample yielded at least 2.5 million CDR3-containing paired-end reads. The Mint cDNA synthesis kit, primed by a TRBC-specific oligonucleotide, was used to synthesize first-strand cDNA from all RNA. After uracil-DNA glycosylase treatment, a first 18-cycle PCR used universal primers M1SS and BC2_uni_R on all cDNA. The original pipeline was this. Each sample was normalized by randomly selecting 1 million high-quality reads, each carrying a distinct molecular identifier. Reads with shared molecular identifiers were discarded instead of being binned into consensus sequences. MiTCR, set to a Q25 quality threshold and the strictest error-elimination algorithm, was used for CDR3 identification, clonotype clustering and error correction. Lower-bound total TCR beta diversity was estimated with a nonparametric unseen species model using Euler transformation. TCRdb ran its own pipeline on the public reads, namely fastp trimming at Q25 and MiXCR clone calling, and kept in-frame beta chains. CDR3 protein sequences are deduplicated, and each keeps its most common genes and DNA. TCRdb, not the authors, supplied the V and J calls. The sample has just under 900,000 distinct CDR3 sequences on record, around 28% of them singletons. Around 16% of the sample is held by the ten biggest clonotypes.

Study-level results and caveats: Estimates of total diversity based on one million sequenced T cells were regarded as lower bounds and as underestimates. Compared with the aged group, the long-lived group had more naive CD4+ T cells, fewer expanded clones and increased TCR diversity, suggesting age selection. Donor CMV infection status was unknown, potentially confounding age-related changes in expanded clonotypes. Observed TCR beta diversity per million T cells fell roughly linearly with age, and a significant reduction was already apparent by age roughly 40. Observed TCR beta diversity correlated strongly with the percentage of naive T cells measured by flow cytometry. Bulk unsorted PBMC profiling prevented conclusive comparison of naive and antigen-experienced compartments.

On this clonotype itself: What this receptor recognizes is not known. A much larger clone is a single base away; this may be a read error.

The 39 donors, aged roughly 6 to 95 years, were systemically healthy Caucasian individuals from Russia. Each donor gave ten milliliters of peripheral blood, drawn into EDTA-treated Vacutainer tubes. Ficoll-Paque density-gradient centrifugation was used to isolate PBMCs, with at least 6.5 million per sample. Total RNA, at least 5.5 micrograms per sample, was extracted from PBMCs with Trizol reagent. Naive CD45RAhigh/CD27high T cell percentages were measured by flow cytometry on a PBMC aliquot from every donor. The sequenced material came from blood. The rearrangement joined TRBV20-1 to TRBJ2-5; the central 11 bases match TRBD2. The clonotype originates from a woman older than 75 in good health. The DNA sequence follows: TGCAGTGCGACTAGCGGGGTTCAAGAGACCCAGTACTTC. This codes for CSATSGVQETQYF.